A single sample is the source of the 8 T cell receptor beta chains below, sequenced in a study of cytomegalovirus exposure and HLA in healthy donors. 13 Jbeta primers and 60 Vbeta primers were used for the PCR. Measured with immunoSEQ multiplex PCR; TCRdb has only the in-frame clones, and not every one. Its table lists around 35,000 clones. The specimen sequenced was PBMCs. These receptors came from a middle-aged woman in good health and CMV-seropositive.

This chain connects TRBV5-1 to TRBJ1-1; D is unclear. Trimming left V 0 bases short and J 9 bases short, with 15 bases between. The CDR3 totals 14 residues. Germline V gives CDR1 SGHRS, CDR2 YFSETQ. This chain's CDR3 is CASSLGQGGGKAFF. The CDR3 DNA sequence: TGCGCCAGCAGCTTGGGGCAAGGAGGTGGGAAAGCTTTCTTT. Using reference TRBV5-1 and TRBJ1-1 for the parts outside the CDR3, the full variable domain is KAGVTQTPRYLIKTRGQQVTLSCSPISGHRSVSWYQQTPGQGLQFLFEYFSETQRNKGNFPGRFSGRQFSNSRSEMNVSTLELGDSALYLCASSLGQGGGKAFFGQGTRLTVV.

The gene calls are TRBV2 and TRBJ1-2, with D possibly matching TRBD1 (5 bases). Trimming cost V 6 bases and J 8 bases, with 19 bases left between them. The CDR3 consists of 14 residues. The germline CDR1 and CDR2 sequences are SNHLY and FYNNEI. CDR3: CASSENQGREGYTF. CDR3 sequence (DNA): TGTGCCAGCAGCGAAAACCAGGGAAGAGAAGGCTACACCTTC.

This sequence joins TRBV2 and TRBJ1-6; D might be TRBD1 (5 bases). The CDR3 is 14 residues long. V was shortened by 7 bases and J by 8 bases, with 15 bases between the two germline ends. Germline lookup yields CDR1 SNHLY and CDR2 FYNNEI. The CDR3 protein is CASTKGTDYSPLHF. The DNA of the CDR3 is TGTGCCAGCACCAAGGGGACTGATTATTCACCCCTCCACTTT.

The chain carries TRBV6-1 and TRBJ1-5, with D possibly being TRBD1 (5 bases). V was pared by 3 bases and J by 6 bases, with 9 bases between. This CDR3 has 13 residues. Germline CDR1 and CDR2: MNHNS and SASEGT. The CDR3 region is CASSDSRAQPQHF. CDR3 nucleotides: TGTGCCAGCAGTGACTCCAGGGCTCAGCCCCAGCATTTT.

The chain has TRBV5-1 and TRBJ2-7; tentatively, D is TRBD1 (5 bases). This CDR3 has 17 amino acids. Trimming removed 3 bases at V and 7 bases at J, with 26 bases between. Looked up from germline, CDR1 is SGHRS and CDR2 is YFSETQ. DNA of the CDR3: TGCGCCAGCAGCTCTAGGGGAAGGGTCTCATCGAGTTGGGAGCAGTACTTC. The encoded protein is CASSSRGRVSSSWEQYF.

This chain joins TRBV11-2 and TRBJ2-2; 9 bases agree with TRBD1. The CDR3 length is 14 residues. Germline CDR1 SGHAT, CDR2 FQNNGV. Germline trimming cut 7 bases from V and 4 bases from J; bases unmatched to any gene: 4. CDR3 in amino acids: CASTPDRGTGELFF. The DNA of the CDR3 is TGTGCCAGCACCCCGGACAGGGGCACCGGGGAGCTGTTTTTT.

The V gene is TRBV7-9, the J gene TRBJ2-7; TRBD2 might be the D (6 bases). Trimming stripped 5 bases from V and 4 bases from J, with 15 bases between. Per germline, CDR1 SEHNR and CDR2 FQNEAQ (reference sequence). This CDR3 contains 14 residues. The CDR3 region has the DNA TGTGCCAGCAGCCCGACTAGTTCGGTATACGAGCAGTACTTC. It is translated as CASSPTSSVYEQYF.

The rearrangement joins TRBV27 to TRBJ1-4, with D possibly being TRBD1 (5 bases). Germline lookup yields CDR1 MNHEY and CDR2 SMNVEV (reference sequence). The CDR3 runs to 17 residues. V lost 4 bases, J lost 2 bases, and 17 bases lay in between. The CDR3 is CASSWRGVRVTNEKLFF. CDR3 coding DNA: TGTGCCAGCAGTTGGCGGGGGGTTAGGGTTACTAATGAAAAACTGTTTTTT.